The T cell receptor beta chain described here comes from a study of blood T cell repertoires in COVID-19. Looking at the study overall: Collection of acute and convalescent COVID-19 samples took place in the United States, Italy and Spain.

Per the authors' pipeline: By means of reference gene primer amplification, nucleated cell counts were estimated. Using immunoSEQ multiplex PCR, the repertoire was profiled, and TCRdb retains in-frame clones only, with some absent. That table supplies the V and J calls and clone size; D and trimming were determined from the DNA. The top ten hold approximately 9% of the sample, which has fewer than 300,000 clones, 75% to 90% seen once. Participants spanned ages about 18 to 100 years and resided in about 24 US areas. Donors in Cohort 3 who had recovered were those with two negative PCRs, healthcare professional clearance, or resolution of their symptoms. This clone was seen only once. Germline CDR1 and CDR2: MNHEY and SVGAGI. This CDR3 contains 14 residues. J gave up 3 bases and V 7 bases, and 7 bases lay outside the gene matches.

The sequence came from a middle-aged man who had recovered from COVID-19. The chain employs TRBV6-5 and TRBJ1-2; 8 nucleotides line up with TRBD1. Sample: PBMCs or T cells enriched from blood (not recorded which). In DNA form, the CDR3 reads TGTGCCAGCACGATGGACAGGGTGGACTATGGCTACACCTTC. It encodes CASTMDRVDYGYTF.